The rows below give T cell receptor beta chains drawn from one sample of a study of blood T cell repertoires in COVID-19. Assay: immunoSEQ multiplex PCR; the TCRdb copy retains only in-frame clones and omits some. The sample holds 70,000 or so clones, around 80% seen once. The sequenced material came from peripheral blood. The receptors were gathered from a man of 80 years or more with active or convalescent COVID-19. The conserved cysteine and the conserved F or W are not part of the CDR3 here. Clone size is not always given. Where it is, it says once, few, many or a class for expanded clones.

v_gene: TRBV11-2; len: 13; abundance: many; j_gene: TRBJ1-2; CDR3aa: ASSLEMETMVGYT
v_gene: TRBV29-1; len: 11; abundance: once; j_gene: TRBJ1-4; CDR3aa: SVAQGIEEKLF
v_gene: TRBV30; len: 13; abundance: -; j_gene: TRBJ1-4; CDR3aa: AWRNRLATNEKLF
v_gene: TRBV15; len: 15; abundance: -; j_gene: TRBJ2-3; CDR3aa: ATSRAPQGDGADTQY
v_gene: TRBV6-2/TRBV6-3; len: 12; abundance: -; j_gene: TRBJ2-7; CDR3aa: ASSYWLAGGEQY
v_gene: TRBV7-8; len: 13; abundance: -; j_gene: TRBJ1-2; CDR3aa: ASSLASSTSYGYT
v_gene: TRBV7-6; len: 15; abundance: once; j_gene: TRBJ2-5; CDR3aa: ASSSGLAGGSQETQY
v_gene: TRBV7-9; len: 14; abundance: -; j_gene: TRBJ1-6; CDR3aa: ASSSTGGAYNSPLH
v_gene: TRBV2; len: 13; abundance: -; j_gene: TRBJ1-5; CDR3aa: ASSVSGMSNQPQH
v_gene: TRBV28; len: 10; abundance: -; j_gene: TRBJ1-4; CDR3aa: ASSGGTEKLF
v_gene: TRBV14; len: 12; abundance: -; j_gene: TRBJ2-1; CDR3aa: ASSRTSGMNEQF
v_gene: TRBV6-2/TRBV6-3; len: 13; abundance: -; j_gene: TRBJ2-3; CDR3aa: ASSSLAGVADTQY
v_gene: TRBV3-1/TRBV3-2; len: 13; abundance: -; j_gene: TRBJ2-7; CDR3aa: ASSQGLAGLYEQY
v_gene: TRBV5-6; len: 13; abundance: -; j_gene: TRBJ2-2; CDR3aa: ASREGTSGTGELF
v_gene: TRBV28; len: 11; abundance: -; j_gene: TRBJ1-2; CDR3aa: ASKDRGNYGYT
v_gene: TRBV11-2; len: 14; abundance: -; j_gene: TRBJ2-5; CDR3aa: ASSLGGWAGSETQY
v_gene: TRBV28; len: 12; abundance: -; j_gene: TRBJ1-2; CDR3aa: ASSIPGRNYGYT
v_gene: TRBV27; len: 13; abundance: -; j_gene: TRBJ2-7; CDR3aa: ASSLRGARGYEQY
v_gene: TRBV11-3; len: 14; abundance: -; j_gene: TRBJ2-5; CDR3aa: ASSRGLAGAQETQY
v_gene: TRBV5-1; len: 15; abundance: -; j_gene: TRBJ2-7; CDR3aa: ASSFGLAGVGSYEQY